What follows are 21 T cell receptor beta chains derived from one specimen sequenced in a study of T-cell reconstitution after alpha-beta-depleted transplantation in children. TCRbeta library construction was performed incorporating unique molecular identifiers. TCRdb analysed the PCR reads with MiXCR anew, one entry per CDR3 protein. Of fewer than 750,000 distinct CDR3 sequences in the sample, 23% were seen once. Sequencing was performed on PBMCs, mostly from graft donor cells, taken 360 days after TCRalphabeta/CD19-depleted stem cell transplant. The receptors were sampled from a boy younger than two who had a stem cell transplant for acute myeloid leukemia, so the T cells may come from the graft donor.

The chain couples TRBV5-1 to TRBJ2-3, with D tentatively TRBD1 or TRBD2 (6 bases each). Germline V CDR1 and CDR2: SGHRS, YFSETQ. The CDR3 length is 14 residues. The V gene lost 4 bases and the J gene lost 6 bases, with 15 bases spanning the gap. CDR3 bases: TGCGCCAGCAGCCTGGAGGGGGTTGAGGATACGCAGTATTTT. Protein sequence: CASSLEGVEDTQYF.

The CDR3: CASSYWGGGEKLFF. Written as DNA, the CDR3 is TGTGCCAGCAGTTACTGGGGGGGAGGTGAAAAACTGTTTTTT. The chain combines TRBV6-5 with TRBJ1-4; D may be TRBD1 (5 bases). The CDR3 is made up of 14 amino acids. The germline gives CDR1 MNHEY, CDR2 SVGAGI. The V end lost 1 base, the J end lost 7 bases, and 10 bases lay between the germline ends.

This clonotype showed up many times. This chain joins TRBV29-1 and TRBJ1-1, with D tentatively TRBD1 (6 bases). Germline V gives CDR1 SQVTM, CDR2 ANQGSEA. The CDR3 runs 13 residues. V was trimmed by 7 bases and J by 0 bases, leaving 12 bases between them. The CDR3 region has the DNA TGCAGCGCCAGGACAGCCTTGAACACTGAAGCTTTCTTT. This translates into CSARTALNTEAFF.

The genes are TRBV12-3 or TRBV12-4 and TRBJ2-4; no reliable D call. Trimming removed 5 bases at V and 5 bases at J, with 13 bases between. CDR3 length: 14 amino acids. CDR3 sequence reads: CASSPSSWENIQYF. CDR3 in DNA: TGTGCCAGCAGTCCATCTTCGTGGGAAAACATTCAGTACTTC.

This clonotype was counted a few times. The chain joins TRBV6-6 to TRBJ2-3, with D maybe TRBD2 (5 bases). The CDR3 is 13 residues long. CDR1 is MNHNY, CDR2 SVGAGI, per germline (reference sequence). V lost 6 bases and J 4 bases, leaving 11 bases between the germline ends. The CDR3 bases are TGTGCCAGCAGCGGGGTTAGCGCAGATACGCAGTATTTT. It translates to CASSGVSADTQYF.

This clonotype came up many times. The J gene is TRBJ2-7, the V gene TRBV29-1; D is ambiguous. From germline, CDR1 is SQVTM and CDR2 ANQGSEA. This CDR3 spans 10 amino acids. The CDR3 protein is CREGSCEQYF. CDR3 DNA: TGCAGGGAAGGAAGTTGCGAGCAGTACTTC.

The V call is TRBV12-3 or TRBV12-4, the J call TRBJ2-5; tentatively, D is TRBD2 (6 bases). The V gene lost 4 bases and the J gene lost 4 bases, with 10 bases spanning the gap. This CDR3 is 13 amino acids long. CDR3 coding DNA: TGTGCCAGCAGTTCGCCGGGGGTAGAGACCCAGTACTTC. As protein: CASSSPGVETQYF.

This clonotype showed up many times. The gene calls are TRBV12-3 or TRBV12-4 and TRBJ1-5; D is unclear. This CDR3 has 14 amino acids. V was shortened by 2 bases and J by 5 bases, with 10 bases between the two germline ends. Here the CDR3 DNA reads TGTGCCAGCAGTTTAATGGCAAGCCATCAGCCCCAGCATTTT. Its translation: CASSLMASHQPQHF.

This chain joins TRBV6-4 and TRBJ2-6, with D hard to call. There are 14 residues in the CDR3. The V gene lost 7 bases and the J gene lost 2 bases, with 9 bases spanning the gap. Germline CDR1 is MRHNA and CDR2 is SNTAGT. The CDR3 loop reads CASNRLPGANVLTF. In DNA, the CDR3 is TGTGCCAGCAATCGACTTCCTGGGGCCAACGTCCTGACTTTC.

The rearrangement joins TRBV11-2 to TRBJ2-5, with a weak D call TRBD1 (6 bases). From germline, CDR1 is SGHAT and CDR2 FQNNGV. V was shortened by 5 bases and J by 5 bases, with 12 bases between the two germline ends. This CDR3 is 13 amino acids long. The CDR3 loop is CASSVTGVETQYF. The CDR3, as DNA: TGTGCCAGCAGCGTGACAGGCGTGGAGACCCAGTACTTC.

This clonotype appeared many times. This sequence joins TRBV20-1 and TRBJ1-3; D gene ambiguous. The CDR3 extends over 14 amino acids. The ends were cut back, 0 bases at V and 1 base at J, with 7 bases in the middle. Germline V gene sequence: CDR1 DFQATT, CDR2 SNEGSKA (reference sequence). CDR3 bases: TGCAGTGCTAGAGATTTTCGATCTGGAAACACCATATATTTT. Its protein product is CSARDFRSGNTIYF.

The CDR3 spells CASSLRVASGSNQPQHF. CDR3 nucleotides: TGTGCCAGCAGTTTAAGGGTAGCATCTGGAAGCAATCAGCCCCAGCATTTT. The genes are TRBV12-3 or TRBV12-4 and TRBJ1-5; D is undetermined. The V end lost 2 bases, the J end lost 1 base, and 15 bases lay between the germline ends. This CDR3 spans 17 amino acids.

With respect to this clonotype: The junction and the germline gene differ at one end; a read error may be behind it. The chain has TRBV20-1 and TRBJ2-7, with 8 bases identical to TRBD2. The CDR3 extends over 17 amino acids. The germline CDR1 and CDR2 sequences are DFQATT and SNEGSKA (reference sequence). The CDR3 reads CCARMTPGIAGSYEQYF. Written as DNA, the CDR3 is TGCTGTGCTAGGATGACCCCCGGAATAGCGGGGTCCTACGAGCAGTACTTC.

The count of this clonotype is one. The chain links TRBV10-3 to TRBJ2-7; D may be TRBD2 (5 bases). Between the trimmed V and J ends, which lost 6 bases and 0 bases, there was a span of 12 bases. From germline, CDR1 is ENHRY and CDR2 SYGVKD. CDR3 size: 14 residues. The CDR3 reads CAIRQRVLSYEQYF. The CDR3 nucleotides read TGTGCCATCAGACAGAGGGTCCTCTCCTACGAGCAGTACTTC.

In its sample, this clonotype was seen a few times. The chain links TRBV20-1 to TRBJ2-5; TRBD2 agrees at 14 bases. V lost 4 bases and J lost 5; bases outside the gene matches: 15. From germline, CDR1 is DFQATT and CDR2 SNEGSKA (reference sequence). The length of the CDR3 is 18 residues. In DNA, the CDR3 is TGCAGTGCTACCGCTCCGGGACTAGCGGGGGCAAACGAGGAGACCCAGTACTTC. The encoded protein is CSATAPGLAGANEETQYF.

Ten or more counts support this clonotype. V is TRBV6-2 or TRBV6-3 and J is TRBJ2-7; 9 positions agree with TRBD1. CDR1 is MNHEY and CDR2 is SVGEGT in the germline V gene. With 4 bases clipped from V and 4 bases from J, the junction kept 8 bases outside the gene matches. CDR3 length equals 15 residues. CDR3 bases: TGTGCCAGCAGTTCATCGGACAGGGGATCATACGAGCAGTACGTC. Its protein is CASSSSDRGSYEQYV.

A few counts support this clonotype. V is TRBV5-4 and J is TRBJ1-2; D not resolved. Germline V gene sequence: CDR1 SGHNT, CDR2 YYREEE (reference sequence). V lost 0 bases and J lost 5, with 8 bases in between. The CDR3 is 13 amino acids. The CDR3 protein is CASSLGFSYGYTF. As DNA, the CDR3 is TGTGCCAGCAGCTTGGGTTTCTCTTATGGCTACACCTTC. Variable domain in full (rest from reference TRBV5-4 and TRBJ1-2): ETGVTQSPTHLIKTRGQQVTLRCSSQSGHNTVSWYQQALGQGPQFIFQYYREEENGRGNFPPRFSGLQFPNYSSELNVNALELDDSALYLCASSLGFSYGYTFGSGTRLTVV.

V usage is TRBV28 and J usage is TRBJ2-1, with 8 bases fitting TRBD2. V lost 4 bases and J lost 5; bases outside the gene matches: 7. The germline V gene encodes CDR1 MDHEN and CDR2 SYDVKM. CDR3 length: 15 residues. The CDR3 spells CASSSSGTRNNEQFF. In DNA form, the CDR3 reads TGTGCCAGCAGTTCCTCCGGGACTAGAAACAATGAGCAGTTCTTC. Using reference TRBV28 and TRBJ2-1 for the parts outside the CDR3, the full variable domain is DVKVTQSSRYLVKRTGEKVFLECVQDMDHENMFWYRQDPGLGLRLIYFSYDVKMKEKGDIPEGYSVSREKKERFSLILESASTNQTSMYLCASSSSGTRNNEQFFGPGTRLTVL.

The gene calls are TRBV27 and TRBJ2-1; D not certain. CDR1 and CDR2 from the germline V gene are MNHEY and SMNVEV (reference sequence). This CDR3 is 14 amino acids long. Trimming pared 3 bases from V and 4 bases from J, leaving 10 bases between. Written as DNA, the CDR3 is TGTGCCAGCAGTTTTCGGCAGTATTACAATGAGCAGTTCTTC. Its translation: CASSFRQYYNEQFF.

This clonotype was observed at least ten times. The V and J genes are TRBV7-2 and TRBJ2-1, with D perhaps TRBD1 or TRBD2 (5 bases each). Germline V gene sequence: CDR1 SGHTA, CDR2 FQGNSA. The CDR3 runs to 14 residues. V gave up 5 bases and J gave up 7 bases, with 15 bases separating them. CDR3 coding DNA: TGTGCCAGCAGCACGATGGGGACGCGGAATGAGCAGTTCTTC. Translating gives CASSTMGTRNEQFF.

J is TRBJ2-1 and V is TRBV7-9, with TRBD1 matching over 8 bases. CDR1 SEHNR and CDR2 FQNEAQ come from the germline V gene (reference sequence). CDR3 length: 16 residues. V trimming: 4 bases; J trimming: 4 bases; junction bases outside the gene matches: 9. The CDR3 region has the DNA TGTGCCAGCAGCTCGGACAGGGTAAGGCCTTACAATGAGCAGTTCTTC. Protein sequence: CASSSDRVRPYNEQFF.